The 3 T cell receptor beta chains listed next were all sequenced from one sample in a study of early T cells in non-severe SARS-CoV-2 infection. TCRdb re-derived calls from the 5' RACE reads in MiXCR, one entry per CDR3 protein. The sample includes some 59,000 distinct CDR3 sequences, roughly 8.8% of them seen just once. Sequenced input: whole blood. The receptor set was obtained from an adult who was a healthcare worker with PCR-confirmed SARS-CoV-2 infection or an uninfected control (not recorded which).

In its sample, this clonotype was seen a few times. The chain couples TRBV14 to TRBJ2-6; D call uncertain. The germline V gene encodes CDR1 SGHDN and CDR2 FVKESK. The CDR3 consists of 15 residues. V was cut by 4 bases and J by 4 bases, with 11 bases left in between. CDR3 nucleotide sequence: TGTGCCAGCAGCCTCCGACCGGCGGGGGCCAACGTCCTGACTTTC. As protein: CASSLRPAGANVLTF.

This clonotype occurred many times. This chain uses TRBV6-5 with TRBJ1-6; weak D call: TRBD1 (5 bases). This CDR3 is 13 amino acids long. Trimming left V 6 bases short and J 7 bases short, with 10 bases between. Germline CDR1 and CDR2: MNHEY and SVGAGI. The CDR3 sequence: CASRAGKNSPLHF. CDR3 coding DNA: TGTGCCAGCAGGGCAGGGAAAAATTCACCCCTCCACTTT.

This clonotype was observed at least ten times. The genes are TRBV30 and TRBJ1-1; tentative D call: TRBD1 (5 bases). CDR3 size: 12 residues. V was shortened by 5 bases and J by 4 bases, with 11 bases between the two germline ends. Looked up from germline, CDR1 is GTSNPN and CDR2 is SVGIG (reference sequence). CDR3 coding DNA: TGTGCCTGGGAAGGAGGGACCACTGAAGCTTTCTTT. Translation: CAWEGGTTEAFF.